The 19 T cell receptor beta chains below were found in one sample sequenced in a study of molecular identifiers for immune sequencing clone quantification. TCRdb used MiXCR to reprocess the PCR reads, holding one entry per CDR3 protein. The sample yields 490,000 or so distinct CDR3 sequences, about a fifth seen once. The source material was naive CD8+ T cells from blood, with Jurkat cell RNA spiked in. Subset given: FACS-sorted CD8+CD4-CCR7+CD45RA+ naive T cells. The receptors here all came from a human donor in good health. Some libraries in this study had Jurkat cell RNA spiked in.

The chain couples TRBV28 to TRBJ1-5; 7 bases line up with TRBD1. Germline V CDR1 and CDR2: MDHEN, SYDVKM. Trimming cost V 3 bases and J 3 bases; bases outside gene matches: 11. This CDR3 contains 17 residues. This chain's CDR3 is CASSFPDRVEINQPQHF. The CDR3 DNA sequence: TGTGCCAGCAGTTTCCCCGACAGGGTGGAAATCAATCAGCCCCAGCATTTT.

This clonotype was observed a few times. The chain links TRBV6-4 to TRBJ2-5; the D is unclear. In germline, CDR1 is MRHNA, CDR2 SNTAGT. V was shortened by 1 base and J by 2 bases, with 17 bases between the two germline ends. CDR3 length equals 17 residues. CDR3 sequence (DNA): TGTGCCAGCAGTGACTATGATAACGAGCCCCCACAAGAGACCCAGTACTTC. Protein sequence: CASSDYDNEPPQETQYF.

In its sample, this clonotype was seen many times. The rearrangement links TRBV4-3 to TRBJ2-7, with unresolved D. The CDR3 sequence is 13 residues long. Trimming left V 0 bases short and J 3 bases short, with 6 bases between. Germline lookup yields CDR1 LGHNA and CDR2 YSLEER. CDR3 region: CASSQDTIYEQYF. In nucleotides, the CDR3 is TGCGCCAGCAGCCAAGATACGATCTACGAGCAGTACTTC.

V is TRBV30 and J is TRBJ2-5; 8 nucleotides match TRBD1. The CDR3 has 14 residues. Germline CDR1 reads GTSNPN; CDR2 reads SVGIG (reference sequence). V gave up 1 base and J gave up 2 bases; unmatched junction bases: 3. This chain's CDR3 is CAWSDYRGQETQYF. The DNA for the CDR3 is TGTGCCTGGAGTGACTACAGGGGGCAAGAGACCCAGTACTTC.

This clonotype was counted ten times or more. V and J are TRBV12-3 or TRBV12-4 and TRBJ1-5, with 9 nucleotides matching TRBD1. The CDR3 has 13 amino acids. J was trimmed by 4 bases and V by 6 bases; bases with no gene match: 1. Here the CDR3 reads CASSGQGNQPQHF. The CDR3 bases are TGTGCCAGCAGCGGACAGGGGAATCAGCCCCAGCATTTT.

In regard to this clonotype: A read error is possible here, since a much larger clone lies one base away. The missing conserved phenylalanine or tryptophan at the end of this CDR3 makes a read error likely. The CDR3 region has the DNA TGTGCCAGCAGCCCCCGGGGGGGCCTTAACACAGATACGCAGTATTCT. Translating gives CASSPRGGLNTDTQYS. The J gene is TRBJ2-3, the V gene TRBV11-2, with 8 positions matching TRBD2. CDR1 and CDR2 (germline): SGHAT, FQNNGV. The CDR3 runs to 16 residues. Trimming cost V 5 bases and J 2 bases; bases outside gene matches: 9.

The CDR3 is CASSPGLGTGELFF. The CDR3 region has the DNA TGTGCCAGCAGTCCGGGACTAGGAACCGGGGAGCTGTTTTTT. This sequence joins TRBV5-4 and TRBJ2-2, with 8 bases matching TRBD2. The V gene's germline CDR1 is SGHNT and CDR2 YYREEE (reference sequence). Trimming removed 5 bases from V and 5 bases from J; junction bases left unmatched: 5. CDR3 size: 14 residues.

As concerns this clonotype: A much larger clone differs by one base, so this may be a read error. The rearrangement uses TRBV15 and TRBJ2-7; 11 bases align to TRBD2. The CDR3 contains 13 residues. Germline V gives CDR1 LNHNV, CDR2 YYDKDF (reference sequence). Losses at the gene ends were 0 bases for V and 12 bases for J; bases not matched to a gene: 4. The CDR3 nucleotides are TGTGCCACCAGCAGAGATACGACTAGCGGGGCGTACTTC. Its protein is CATSRDTTSGAYF.

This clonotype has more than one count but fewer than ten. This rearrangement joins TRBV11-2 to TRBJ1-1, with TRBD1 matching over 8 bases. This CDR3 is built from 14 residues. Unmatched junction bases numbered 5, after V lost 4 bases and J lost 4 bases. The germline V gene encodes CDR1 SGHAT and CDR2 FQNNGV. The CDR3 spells CASSYFTGGTEAFF. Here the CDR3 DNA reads TGTGCCAGCAGCTATTTTACAGGGGGCACTGAAGCTTTCTTT.

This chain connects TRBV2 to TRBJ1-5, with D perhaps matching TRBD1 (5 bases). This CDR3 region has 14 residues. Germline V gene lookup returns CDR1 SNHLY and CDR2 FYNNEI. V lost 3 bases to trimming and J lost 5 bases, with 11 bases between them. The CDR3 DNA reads TGTGCCAGCAGTGACAGCCGGGACCATCAGCCCCAGCATTTT. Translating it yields CASSDSRDHQPQHF. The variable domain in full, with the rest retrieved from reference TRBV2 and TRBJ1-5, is EPEVTQTPSHQVTQMGQEVILRCVPISNHLYFYWYRQILGQKVEFLVSFYNNEISEKSEIFDDQFSVERPDGSNFTLKIRSTKLEDSAMYFCASSDSRDHQPQHFGDGTRLSIL.

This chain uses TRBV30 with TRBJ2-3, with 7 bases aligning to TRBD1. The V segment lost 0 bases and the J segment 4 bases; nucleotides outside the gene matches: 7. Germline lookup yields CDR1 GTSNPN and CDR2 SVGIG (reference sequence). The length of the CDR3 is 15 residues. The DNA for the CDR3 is TGTGCCTGGAGTGTGGACAGGAAGAGCGCAGATACGCAGTATTTT. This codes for CAWSVDRKSADTQYF.

CDR3 in DNA: TGTGCCAGCAGTGAAGCGGACCCGGGACTAGCGGGGTCAGATACGCAGTATTTT. Translating gives CASSEADPGLAGSDTQYF. The gene calls are TRBV2 and TRBJ2-3; 13 positions match TRBD2. CDR3 length equals 18 residues. The V and J ends lost 0 bases and 4 bases, in that order; junction bases with no gene match: 7. Germline V gene data show CDR1 as SNHLY and CDR2 as FYNNEI.

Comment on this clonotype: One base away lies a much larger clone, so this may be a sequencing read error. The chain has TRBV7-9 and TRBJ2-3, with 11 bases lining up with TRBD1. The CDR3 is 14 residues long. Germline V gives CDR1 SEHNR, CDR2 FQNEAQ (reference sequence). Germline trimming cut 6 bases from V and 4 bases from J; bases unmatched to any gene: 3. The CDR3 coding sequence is TGTGCCAGCAGTCGGGACAGGGGGGCAGATACGCAGTATTTT. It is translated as CASSRDRGADTQYF.

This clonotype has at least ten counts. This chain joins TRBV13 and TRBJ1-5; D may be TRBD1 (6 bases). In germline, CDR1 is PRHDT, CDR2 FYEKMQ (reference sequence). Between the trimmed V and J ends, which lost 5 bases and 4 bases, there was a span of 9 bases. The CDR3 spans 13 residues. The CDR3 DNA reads TGTGCCAGCAGCCCCGGACAGAATCAGCCCCAGCATTTT. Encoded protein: CASSPGQNQPQHF.

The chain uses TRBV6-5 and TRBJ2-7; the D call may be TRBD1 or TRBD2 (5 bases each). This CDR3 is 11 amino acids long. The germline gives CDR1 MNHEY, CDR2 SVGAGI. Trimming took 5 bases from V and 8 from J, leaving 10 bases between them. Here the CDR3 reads CASSQGVQQYF. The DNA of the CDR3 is TGTGCCAGCAGTCAGGGAGTACAGCAGTACTTC.

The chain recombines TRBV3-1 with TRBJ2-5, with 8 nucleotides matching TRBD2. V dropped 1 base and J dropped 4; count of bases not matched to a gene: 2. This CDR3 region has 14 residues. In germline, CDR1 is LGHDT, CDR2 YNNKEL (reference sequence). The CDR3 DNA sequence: TGTGCCAGCAGCCAAGTTCTAGCGGGAGAGACCCAGTACTTC. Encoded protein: CASSQVLAGETQYF.

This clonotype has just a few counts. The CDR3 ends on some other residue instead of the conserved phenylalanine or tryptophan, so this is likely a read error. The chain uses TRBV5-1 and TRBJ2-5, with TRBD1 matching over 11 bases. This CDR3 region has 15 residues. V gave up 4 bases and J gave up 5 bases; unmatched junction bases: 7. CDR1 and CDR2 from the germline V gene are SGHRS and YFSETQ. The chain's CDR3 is CASSPGQGAWETQYL. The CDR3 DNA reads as TGCGCCAGCAGCCCCGGACAGGGGGCATGGGAGACCCAGTACCTC.

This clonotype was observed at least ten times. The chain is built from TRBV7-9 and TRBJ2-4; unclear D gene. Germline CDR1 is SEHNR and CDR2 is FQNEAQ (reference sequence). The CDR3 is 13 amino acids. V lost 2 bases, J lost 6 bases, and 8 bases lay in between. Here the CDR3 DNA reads TGTGCCAGCAGCTTACCAGGCGCAAACATTCAGTACTTC. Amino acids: CASSLPGANIQYF.

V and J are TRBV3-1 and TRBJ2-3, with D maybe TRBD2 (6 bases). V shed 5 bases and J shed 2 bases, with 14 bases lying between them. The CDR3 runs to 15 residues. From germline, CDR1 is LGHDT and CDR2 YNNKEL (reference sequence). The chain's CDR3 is CASSFYGGFTDTQYF. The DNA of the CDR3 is TGTGCCAGCAGCTTCTACGGGGGATTCACAGATACGCAGTATTTT.